This passage covers 3 T cell receptor beta chains from one sample sequenced in a study of blood T cells in healthy people across ages. PCR was performed a second time for about 6 to 12 cycles using a sample-barcoded 5' primer and a J-beta primer mix. TCRdb passed the 5' RACE reads through MiXCR, listing each CDR3 protein once. The sample lists 700,000 to 900,000 distinct CDR3 sequences, around a quarter seen once, with about 3% in the top ten. Separately, the same data were catalogued under a study of T cells of mothers and their children.

Input material: blood. The receptors come from a boy aged 5-17 years in good health.

This clonotype has just a few counts. This rearrangement joins TRBV2 to TRBJ2-5, with 7 bases that match TRBD1. In germline, CDR1 is SNHLY, CDR2 FYNNEI. The CDR3 runs 16 residues. Losses at the gene ends were 6 bases for V and 1 base for J; bases not matched to a gene: 11. CDR3 coding DNA: TGTGCCAGCAGAAATATCGACAGGGTATCCCAAGAGACCCAGTACTTC. It yields the protein CASRNIDRVSQETQYF.

The chain has TRBV5-1 and TRBJ1-2; D gene unclear. The CDR3 has 17 amino acids. V shed 0 bases and J shed 0 bases, with 15 bases lying between them. Germline assignment: CDR1 SGHRS and CDR2 YFSETQ. This CDR3 reads CASSLAGPANPNYGYTF. The CDR3 nucleotides read TGCGCCAGCAGCTTGGCAGGTCCAGCGAATCCTAACTATGGCTACACCTTC. Full variable domain (rest looked up from reference TRBV5-1 and TRBJ1-2): KAGVTQTPRYLIKTRGQQVTLSCSPISGHRSVSWYQQTPGQGLQFLFEYFSETQRNKGNFPGRFSGRQFSNSRSEMNVSTLELGDSALYLCASSLAGPANPNYGYTFGSGTRLTVV.

This chain links TRBV5-1 with TRBJ2-5; a weak D match, TRBD2 (5 bases). Judging by the DNA end, TRBJ2-7 fits better; the J call may be wrong. The CDR3 is 15 amino acids. Per the germline V gene, CDR1 is SGHRS and CDR2 is YFSETQ. CDR3 sequence: CASSLFLAPSYEQYF. The CDR3 nucleotides read TGCGCCAGCAGCTTGTTTCTAGCACCTTCCTACGAGCAGTACTTC.